Sequencing of this T cell receptor (beta chain) was carried out in a study of blood T cell repertoires in COVID-19. On the study more broadly: Samples taken during acute and convalescent COVID-19 were collected in the United States, Italy and Spain.

This CDR3 spans 14 amino acids. V shed 1 base and J shed 1 base, with 8 bases lying between them. Per the germline V gene, CDR1 is SGHRS and CDR2 is YFSETQ. Allocation to cohorts depended on clinical history reported by the participants. Original handling: By means of reference gene primer amplification, nucleated cell counts were estimated. TCRdb's table, derived via immunoSEQ multiplex PCR, lists solely in-frame clones and lacks some. That table furnishes V, J and clone size, whereas the DNA furnished D and trimming. The sample has a few hundred thousand clones, about 87% seen once. This TCR was recovered from a man in his forties in a cohort exposed to, infected with or recovered from COVID-19 (not recorded which). The chain carries TRBV5-1 and TRBJ1-1; the D is unclear. The sample consisted of PBMCs or T cells enriched from blood (not recorded which). As DNA, the CDR3 is TGCGCCAGCAGCTTGCCGGGAAAGAACACTGAAGCTTTCTTT. Amino acid sequence: CASSLPGKNTEAFF.